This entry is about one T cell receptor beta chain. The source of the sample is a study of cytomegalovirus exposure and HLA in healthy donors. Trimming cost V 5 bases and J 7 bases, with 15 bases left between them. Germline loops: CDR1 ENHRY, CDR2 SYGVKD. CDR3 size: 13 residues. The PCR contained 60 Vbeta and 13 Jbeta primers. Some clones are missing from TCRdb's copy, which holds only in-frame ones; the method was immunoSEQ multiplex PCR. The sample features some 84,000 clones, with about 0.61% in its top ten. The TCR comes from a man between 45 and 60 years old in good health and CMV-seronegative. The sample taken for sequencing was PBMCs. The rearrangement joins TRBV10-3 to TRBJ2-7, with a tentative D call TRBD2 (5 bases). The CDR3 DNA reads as TGTGCCATCAGTTTCCAGGAACGAGGGGAGCAGTACTTC. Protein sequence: CAISFQERGEQYF.